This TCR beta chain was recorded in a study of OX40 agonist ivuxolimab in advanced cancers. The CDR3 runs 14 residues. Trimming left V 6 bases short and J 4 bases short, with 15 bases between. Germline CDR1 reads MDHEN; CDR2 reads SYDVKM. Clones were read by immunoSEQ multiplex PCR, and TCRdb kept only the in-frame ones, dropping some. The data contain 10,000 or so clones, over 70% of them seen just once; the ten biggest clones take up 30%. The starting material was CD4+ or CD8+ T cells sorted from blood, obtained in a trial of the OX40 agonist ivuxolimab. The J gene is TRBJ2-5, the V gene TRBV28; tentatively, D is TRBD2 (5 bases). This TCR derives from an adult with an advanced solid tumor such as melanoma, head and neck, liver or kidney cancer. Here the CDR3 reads CASSHSRGRETQYF. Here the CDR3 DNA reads TGTGCCAGCAGCCACTCTAGAGGGCGAGAGACCCAGTACTTC.